Listed below are T cell receptor beta chains from one sample, sequenced in a study of identical twins. TCRdb called the 5' RACE reads again in MiXCR, with one record for every CDR3 protein. The data hold under 500,000 distinct CDR3 sequences, with roughly an eighth observed a single time. A further study also used this sample, focusing on yellow fever vaccine responses in identical twins.

The sequenced sample consisted of CD4+ T cells sorted from blood. All receptors come from a young woman in good health. CDR3s include the opening cysteine and the closing phenylalanine or tryptophan. The D gene is left open where the match is weak. Size is stated for part of the rows, as once, few or many counts, or as a class when the clone is expanded.

clone size	D gene	V gene	J gene	CDR3 DNA	CDR3 protein
few	TRBD1	TRBV5-1	TRBJ2-5	TGCGCCAGCCCCTACAGGGGTCAAGAGACCCAGTACTTC	CASPYRGQETQYF
-	-	TRBV12-3/TRBV12-4	TRBJ1-5	TGTGCCAGCAGTTTAAATGGGAGGCGGCAGCCCCAGCATTTT	CASSLNGRRQPQHF
few	-	TRBV18	TRBJ1-6	TGTGCCAGCTCACTGGACAGCCAAGAGAGTTCACCCCTCCACTTT	CASSLDSQESSPLHF
-	TRBD1	TRBV29-1	TRBJ2-1	TGCAGCGCAACCACTGGGCAGGGGGCCGGTGAGCAGTTCTTC	CSATTGQGAGEQFF
-	TRBD2	TRBV7-9	TRBJ2-1	TGTGCCAGCAGCTTACGTTCGCTAGCGGGGCCGGGGGAGCAGTTCTTC	CASSLRSLAGPGEQFF
-	-	TRBV29-1	TRBJ2-7	TGCAGCGTTAGCCGGGACGGTGGGTACGAGCAGTACTTC	CSVSRDGGYEQYF
-	-	TRBV7-9	TRBJ2-5	TGTGCCAGCAGCTTAGTGACGGGTTGGGAGACCCAGTACTTC	CASSLVTGWETQYF
-	-	TRBV12-3/TRBV12-4	TRBJ2-2	TGTGCCAGCAGTGGGCGCAGTAAAACCGGGGAGCTGTTTTTT	CASSGRSKTGELFF
few	-	TRBV29-1	TRBJ1-2	TGCAGCGTTGTGGGTACTAACTATGGCTACACCTTC	CSVVGTNYGYTF
-	TRBD1	TRBV20-1	TRBJ2-6	TGCAGTGTCCAGACAGGGGGTAGCTCTGGGGCCAACGTCCTGACTTTC	CSVQTGGSSGANVLTF
few	-	TRBV18	TRBJ2-7	TGTGCCAGCTCGCCCCTAGAGGGATCCTACGAGCAGTACTTC	CASSPLEGSYEQYF
-	TRBD1	TRBV9	TRBJ1-2	TGTGCCAGCAGCCCGAGAGGGGACAGCTATGGCTACACCTTC	CASSPRGDSYGYTF
-	-	TRBV25-1	TRBJ2-7	TGTGCCAGCGGTGGGGAAGCCTACGAGCAGTACTTC	CASGGEAYEQYF
-	TRBD2	TRBV19	TRBJ2-1	TGTGCCAGTAGACCCCTACTAGCGGGGAGTTACAATGAGCAGTTCTTC	CASRPLLAGSYNEQFF
-	-	TRBV6-5	TRBJ1-5	TGTGCCAGCAGTTACTCCAGGGACACAAATCAGCCCCAGCATTTT	CASSYSRDTNQPQHF
few	-	TRBV28	TRBJ2-3	TGTGCCAGCAGTTTCGTAGGAACCTCAGATACGCAGTATTTT	CASSFVGTSDTQYF
few	TRBD2	TRBV20-1	TRBJ2-1	TGCAGTGCGCCTAGCGGGAGCATGAATGAGCAGTTCTTC	CSAPSGSMNEQFF
few	-	TRBV13	TRBJ1-1	TGTGCCAGCAGCTTTCGGGAGGGGACTGAAGCTTTCTTT	CASSFREGTEAFF
few	-	TRBV21-1	TRBJ2-7	TGTGCCAGCAGCAAAGCGTCAGCTGGAGAGCAGTACTTC	CASSKASAGEQYF
-	-	TRBV5-1	TRBJ1-4	TGCGCCAGCAGCTTCCGCAGGGCTGAAAAACTGTTTTTT	CASSFRRAEKLFF
few	-	TRBV11-2	TRBJ2-5	TGTGCCAGCAGCTTCTGGGGAGAGACCCAGTACTTC	CASSFWGETQYF
many	-	TRBV15	TRBJ2-7	TGTGCCACCAGCAGAGTTGTGACAGGACGCGCCTACGAGCAGTACTTC	CATSRVVTGRAYEQYF
-	TRBD1	TRBV7-2	TRBJ2-1	TGTGCCAGCAGCTTTACCGGGACAGGTTACAATGAGCAGTTCTTC	CASSFTGTGYNEQFF
-	TRBD1	TRBV19	TRBJ2-7	TGTGCCAGTAGTAACAGGGGGAAGGACGAGCAGTACTTC	CASSNRGKDEQYF
-	-	TRBV24-1	TRBJ2-2	TGTGCCACCAGTGCGCGGCACGCCCGGGTGACGACAGGCTTAGGGACCGGGGAGCTGTTTTTT	CATSARHARVTTGLGTGELFF
-	-	TRBV6-2/TRBV6-3	TRBJ2-3	TGTGCCAGCACCTGGATACTTCGCACAGATACGCAGTATTTT	CASTWILRTDTQYF
few	-	TRBV5-1	TRBJ2-7	TGCGCCAGCAGCCCCACCAGCCCCAACTACGAGCAGTACTTC	CASSPTSPNYEQYF
-	-	TRBV7-2	TRBJ2-2	TGTGCCAGCAGCGCTACGAACACCGGGGAGCTGTTTTTT	CASSATNTGELFF
few	TRBD1	TRBV20-1	TRBJ2-7	TGCAGTGCTAGCGGGACAGGGGGCGTTAACGAGCAGTACTTC	CSASGTGGVNEQYF
few	-	TRBV29-1	TRBJ2-1	TGCAGCGTTGATCAAGGGATCGATGTCTACAATGAGCAGTTCTTC	CSVDQGIDVYNEQFF
many	-	TRBV7-8	TRBJ1-5	TGTGCCAGCAGCTTAACGTTGGGGGGGGCCCAGCCCCAGCATTTT	CASSLTLGGAQPQHF
-	TRBD2	TRBV20-1	TRBJ2-1	TGCAGTGCTTTCACTCGACAGACTAGCGGGAGAGATGAGCAGTTCTTC	CSAFTRQTSGRDEQFF
-	-	TRBV6-2/TRBV6-3	TRBJ1-5	TGTGCCAGCAGTAACCGGGACGGCAATCAGCCCCAGCATTTT	CASSNRDGNQPQHF
-	TRBD2	TRBV18	TRBJ2-1	TGTGCCAGCTCACCAAGCACTAGCGGAAGACTCAATGAGCAGTTCTTC	CASSPSTSGRLNEQFF
many	TRBD1	TRBV12-3/TRBV12-4	TRBJ1-5	TGTGCCAGCAGTATGGGACAGGGGTCCGATAGCAATCAGCCCCAGCATTTT	CASSMGQGSDSNQPQHF
-	-	TRBV7-2	TRBJ2-1	TGTGCCAGCAGCTTAGTCGGGGCTAGCGCGAGCTACAATGAGCAGTTCTTC	CASSLVGASASYNEQFF
-	-	TRBV18	TRBJ2-4	TGTGCCAGCTCACCAGGGCATAAGGCCAAAAACATTCAGTACTTC	CASSPGHKAKNIQYF
-	-	TRBV6-5	TRBJ2-6	TGTGCCAGCAGTTACCCCACAGGGAGTGGGGCCAACGTCCTGACTTTC	CASSYPTGSGANVLTF
few	-	TRBV5-1	TRBJ2-7	TGCGCCAGCAGCTTGGGGGGGGCAGGCGAGCAGTACTTC	CASSLGGAGEQYF
-	TRBD2	TRBV7-2	TRBJ2-3	TGTGCCAGCAGCTCAACCCGGCAGCGGGGTTCCACAGATACGCAGTATTTT	CASSSTRQRGSTDTQYF
-	TRBD1	TRBV27	TRBJ2-1	TGTGCCAGCAGCTTCCCGGGACAGGGTGAGAATGAGCAGTTCTTC	CASSFPGQGENEQFF
few	-	TRBV5-4	TRBJ1-2	TGTGCCAGCAGCCCCTCGGCGGGGGGCGGCTACACCTTC	CASSPSAGGGYTF
-	TRBD2	TRBV25-1	TRBJ2-2	TGTGCCAGCAGTGAATTGGGACTAGCGGGGGGGCGAACCGGGGAGCTGTTTTTT	CASSELGLAGGRTGELFF
many	-	TRBV14	TRBJ2-3	TGTGCCAGCAGCCAATACGGTACAGATACGCAGTATTTT	CASSQYGTDTQYF
few	TRBD1	TRBV11-2	TRBJ2-7	TGTGCCAGCAGCACGCAAACCGGGACAGGGGGCGAGCAGTACTTC	CASSTQTGTGGEQYF
many	-	TRBV7-2	TRBJ2-3	TGTGCCAGCCTACTCGTAGTGTACACAGATACGCAGTATTTT	CASLLVVYTDTQYF
few	-	TRBV20-1	TRBJ2-7	TGCAGTGCTATCCCCGGCCCTCGACGCGAGCAGTACTTC	CSAIPGPRREQYF
few	-	TRBV28	TRBJ2-1	TGTGCCAGCAGCGGTGGGGCCAATGAGCAGTTCTTC	CASSGGANEQFF
few	-	TRBV28	TRBJ2-1	TGTGCCAGCAGTTCGGCCAGCGAGGGGGACAATGAGCAGTTCTTC	CASSSASEGDNEQFF
-	-	TRBV20-1	TRBJ1-2	TGCAGTGCTTCCCGGGACACAATCTATGGCTACACCTTC	CSASRDTIYGYTF
-	-	TRBV12-3/TRBV12-4	TRBJ2-1	TGTGCCAGCAGCGAACCGGGCCGGGTGAAGTTCTTC	CASSEPGRVKFF
few	-	TRBV12-3/TRBV12-4	TRBJ1-1	TGTGCCAGCAGTTTAATGGGGTTCGCTGAAGCTTTCTTT	CASSLMGFAEAFF
-	-	TRBV7-9	TRBJ2-2	TGTGCCAGCAGCCCCTGGACGTACAACACCGGGGAGCTGTTTTTT	CASSPWTYNTGELFF
few	-	TRBV7-8	TRBJ1-6	TGTGCCAGCAGCTTAGTGGGGAAGAATCAAAGGGGGACACCCCTCCACTTT	CASSLVGKNQRGTPLHF
few	-	TRBV7-9	TRBJ2-6	TGTGCCAGCAGCTTATCTCTCTCTGGGGCCAACGTCCTGACTTTC	CASSLSLSGANVLTF
-	-	TRBV7-2	TRBJ2-5	TGTGCCAGCAGCTCCCCACGTAGGGGGGCTGGGGTGGAGTCCCAGTACTTC	CASSSPRRGAGVESQYF
few	-	TRBV5-6	TRBJ2-5	TGTGCCAGCCTCCAGGGTCTGTACCAAGAGACCCAGTACTTC	CASLQGLYQETQYF